This T cell receptor (beta chain) was found in a study of T-cell memory formation after mild COVID-19 (dated by TCRdb to the early 2020s). Regarding the complete study: TCR sequence clusters from the two donors were largely donor specific. Longitudinal TCRalpha and TCRbeta repertoire sequencing tracked T-cell clones expanding and contracting after mild COVID-19 in two donors. Two young, previously healthy adult volunteers made up the cohort, one male and one female.

Sequenced using an Illumina NovaSeq 6000. Using 5'RACE with constant-segment primers, TCRalpha and TCRbeta cDNA libraries were constructed, with sample barcodes and unique molecular identifiers added in the process. Trizol reagent was used to extract RNA from every sample. Library amplification was performed in two PCR steps, and a second sample barcode and Illumina TruSeq adapters were introduced in the second step. Sequencing of the libraries was done on an Illumina NovaSeq, producing 2 x 150 bp paired-end reads. Concerning the study's data processing: The reads were demultiplexed and collapsed into UMI-guided consensus sequences using migec v1.2.7. Using mixcr v2.1.11, the UMI consensuses were aligned to TRA and TRB V and J templates and assembled into clonotypes. A clonotype was counted as expanded or contracted only when both edgeR and NoisET called the clonotype significant, with the noise models trained on biological replicates. For edgeR calls, the thresholds were a false discovery rate-adjusted p below 0.01 and a log2 fold-change of 1. PCA with hierarchical clustering of max-normalized trajectories of the 1000 most abundant clonotypes was used as exploratory dynamics analysis. Each responding clone was given a CD4 or CD8 phenotype based on the CD4+ and CD8+ repertoires, which had been sequenced separately. TCRdb redid the processing of the public reads, applying fastp at Q25 and MiXCR, and retained in-frame beta chains. Every entry covers one CDR3 protein and lists the most common genes and DNA from its rows. Clone size and V and J calls follow TCRdb, not the original study. The sample has 110,000 or so distinct CDR3 sequences on record, approximately 21% of them singletons. In total, the top ten clones hold approximately 40% of the sample.

This clonotype has just a few counts. It lacks a known antigen. Per-base quality was not reported, and no clone a single base away is much larger than it. CDR1 and CDR2 were assigned from the germline V gene (reference sequence) as LGHDT and YNNKEL. V drops 5 bases and J drops 1 base, leaving 18 bases in between. The CDR3, cysteine through phenylalanine, is 17 amino acids long. Only CDR3 DNA remains: 51 bases, in frame from the first base. What the work shows at the level of the full study, not this receptor alone: The second-wave clones that peaked on day 37 were not confirmed to be SARS-CoV-2 specific. Some responding clones were detected in pre-infection memory, suggesting pre-existing cross-reactive memory T cells joined the SARS-CoV-2 response. Only a couple of mild cases were covered by the study, and larger cohorts that include severe cases with pre-infection samples were considered necessary. Clones contracting from day 15 to 85 had balanced CD4/CD8 phenotypes, while a second wave expanding from day 15 to 37 was biased towards CD4+. Contracting CD4+ clones were located mainly in the CM and EM memory subsets, whereas CD8+ clones were found to be enriched in EMRA.

Ficoll-Paque density gradient centrifugation was the method used to isolate PBMCs. The rearranged segments are TRBV3-1 and TRBJ2-1, with the D segment identity uncertain. This sequence was found in a man aged 18 to 30 who had mild COVID-19 (a few samples of this study predate the infection). The sample titles of this study are shuffled in the database, so cell type and time point are left out; the donor was told from shared clones. Sequencing used PBMCs or a T cell subset sorted from them (not recorded which). The DNA sequence follows: TGTGCCAGCAGCAAACCCGACCTAGTGGGGTCCTACAATGAGCAGTTCTTC. This sequence encodes CASSKPDLVGSYNEQFF.